This is a list of T cell receptor beta chains from one sample in a study of blood T cell repertoires in COVID-19. The method was immunoSEQ multiplex PCR; TCRdb's version includes in-frame clones alone and lacks a portion of them. The table lists a few hundred thousand clones, more than 85% of them singletons. The sample taken for sequencing was peripheral blood. The receptors were gathered from a man aged 18 to 29 with active or convalescent COVID-19. Both conserved end residues are part of each CDR3. The D gene is left open where the match is weak. A clone size is listed for some rows: how often the clone was seen (once, few, many), or a class if it is expanded.

V,J,D,size,DNA,CDR3
TRBV11-2,TRBJ2-7,.,.,TGTGCCAGCAGCTTAGCCCCGGGGAGCTCCTACGAGCAGTACTTC,CASSLAPGSSYEQYF
TRBV6-5,TRBJ2-1,TRBD1,.,TGTGCCAGCCAAGGGACAGGGGGTGGCAATGAGCAGTTCTTC,CASQGTGGGNEQFF
TRBV5-6,TRBJ1-6,TRBD1,once,TGTGCCAGCAGCTTTTTTAACAGGGGGACTTCACCCCTCCACTTT,CASSFFNRGTSPLHF
TRBV21-1,TRBJ1-1,.,few,TGTGCCAGCAGCCCAAACAGGGGAGACACTGAAGCTTTCTTT,CASSPNRGDTEAFF
TRBV19,TRBJ2-1,TRBD2,.,TGTGCCAGTAGTATTCTAGCACGGGGGGGCCCCTACAATGAGCAGTTCTTC,CASSILARGGPYNEQFF
TRBV29-1,TRBJ2-7,.,.,TGCAGCGTCGCCCAACTAGCAGGCGAGCAGTACTTC,CSVAQLAGEQYF
TRBV4-1,TRBJ2-7,TRBD2,once,TGCGCCAGCAGCCAATTCCCAACTAGCGGGATTAAGTTTTTCTCCTACGAGCAGTACTTC,CASSQFPTSGIKFFSYEQYF
TRBV29-1,TRBJ2-7,.,few,TGCAGCGTTGAGTCAGGGGTCGGGAACGAGCAGTACTTC,CSVESGVGNEQYF
TRBV5-1,TRBJ2-7,TRBD2,.,TGCGCCAGCAGCTTAGCGGGGGGTAGGTCCTACGAGCAGTACTTC,CASSLAGGRSYEQYF
TRBV25-1,TRBJ2-1,.,.,TGTGCCAGCAGTCAAAGCACTAGCCTAATCTTC,CASSQSTSLIF
TRBV10-3,TRBJ2-7,.,.,TGTGCCAGCGTCGATCGGGTGTCCTACGAGCAGTACTTC,CASVDRVSYEQYF
TRBV27,TRBJ1-6,.,few,TGTGCCAGCACTCAGGGGTCCTCCTATAATTCACCCCTCCACTTT,CASTQGSSYNSPLHF
TRBV5-6,TRBJ2-5,.,.,TGTGCCAGCAGCTTGTTGCGGCCCCAAGGAACCCAGTACTTC,CASSLLRPQGTQYF
TRBV2,TRBJ1-2,.,.,TGTGCCAGCAGTGAAAGGGGGATTGCCTATGGCTACACCTTC,CASSERGIAYGYTF
TRBV21-1,TRBJ1-1,.,once,TGTGCCAGCAGCACGAGAACCGGGACAGGGGATTTGCGGATCACTGAAGCTTTCTTT,CASSTRTGTGDLRITEAFF
TRBV6-2/TRBV6-3,TRBJ2-3,.,.,TGTGCCACCAGCCCTTACGGGACACGAAGCACAGATACGCAGTATTTT,CATSPYGTRSTDTQYF
TRBV30,TRBJ1-2,TRBD1,.,TGTGCCTGGAGGGGACAGGGGGCGCAGAACTATGGCTACACCTTC,CAWRGQGAQNYGYTF
TRBV24-1,TRBJ1-5,.,once,TGTGCCACCGGGCGGGGGACCGTTAGCAATCAGCCCCAGCATTTT,CATGRGTVSNQPQHF
TRBV5-1,TRBJ2-1,TRBD2,once,TGCGCCAGCAGCCCTGAGGGTGGAGGCGGGAGTCGCGAGCAGTTCTTC,CASSPEGGGGSREQFF
TRBV10-3,TRBJ1-6,.,.,TGTGCCATCAGGGAAGACAGGTGGTCACCCCTCCACTTT,CAIREDRWSPLHF
TRBV7-6,TRBJ1-2,.,.,TGTGCCAGCAGCTCAGAACCAGGGGCATGGAACTATGGCTACACCTTC,CASSSEPGAWNYGYTF
TRBV3-1/TRBV3-2,TRBJ2-3,TRBD2,.,TGTGCCACTGACGACCGGACTAGCGGGAGTGGGGATACGCAGTATTTT,CATDDRTSGSGDTQYF
TRBV6-6,TRBJ1-5,TRBD1,.,TGTGCCACCGGGACAGCCCTTAATCAGCCCCAGCATTTT,CATGTALNQPQHF
TRBV5-1,TRBJ1-6,.,.,TGCGCCAGCAGCGTCTCCGGAGGACATTCACCCCTCCACTTT,CASSVSGGHSPLHF
TRBV5-4,TRBJ1-1,TRBD1,.,TGTGCCAGCAGCGTGACAGGGGGCGGAATCTTGAACACTGAAGCTTTCTTT,CASSVTGGGILNTEAFF
TRBV6-5,TRBJ2-3,.,.,TGTGCCAGCAACTCCTTCGCAGATACGCAGTATTTT,CASNSFADTQYF
TRBV28,TRBJ1-2,TRBD1,.,TGTGCCAGCAGTTTGGGACAGGTGGTGGGCTATGGCTACACCTTC,CASSLGQVVGYGYTF
TRBV21-1,TRBJ2-1,.,.,TGTGCCAGCAGCAAAGAAAGTGGCGCTAAAAGCGGGAGATCATACAATGAGCAGTTCTTC,CASSKESGAKSGRSYNEQFF
TRBV4-3,TRBJ2-7,TRBD1,.,TGCGCCAGCAGCCAAGATTCGGCCGGACAGGCCTTTACCTACGAGCAGTACTTC,CASSQDSAGQAFTYEQYF
TRBV7-2,TRBJ2-7,.,.,TGTGCCAGCAGCTTAAATCCGATGACGGGCGAGCAGTACTTC,CASSLNPMTGEQYF
TRBV4-1,TRBJ2-3,.,.,TGCGCCAGCAGCCAAGCTGTAGATACGCAGTATTTT,CASSQAVDTQYF
TRBV9,TRBJ2-3,.,once,TGTGCCAGCAGCCCCCGGACTGGGGATGGAACAGATACGCAGTATTTT,CASSPRTGDGTDTQYF
TRBV5-6,TRBJ2-3,.,.,TGTGCCAGCAGCCCAGTCGAAGATACGCAGTATTTT,CASSPVEDTQYF
TRBV30,TRBJ1-1,.,.,TGTGCCTGGAGTCATACAAGAGAAGCTTTCTTT,CAWSHTREAFF
TRBV5-1,TRBJ2-7,.,.,TGCGCCAGCAGCTTGGTTGGCAGGGACGAGCAGTACTTC,CASSLVGRDEQYF
TRBV5-4,TRBJ2-1,TRBD2,.,TGTGCCAGCAGCCCCGGGACTAGCGGGTCCAATGAGCAGTTCTTC,CASSPGTSGSNEQFF
TRBV12-2,TRBJ2-3,.,.,TGTGCAAGTCGCTTAGGCTTGATTGCCGCGGGCACAGATACGCAGTATTTT,CASRLGLIAAGTDTQYF
TRBV9,TRBJ2-1,TRBD2,.,TGTGCCAGCAGCGTAGGAAGCGGGGAGGACAATGAGCAGTTCTTC,CASSVGSGEDNEQFF
TRBV5-1,TRBJ1-6,TRBD1,.,TGCGCCAGCAGCCAAGGGACAGGGAATTCACCCCTCCACTTT,CASSQGTGNSPLHF
TRBV7-9,TRBJ2-7,.,.,TGTGCCAGCAGCTGGAACAGGGATCCCTACGAGCAGTACTTC,CASSWNRDPYEQYF
TRBV19,TRBJ1-4,.,.,TGTGCCAGTAGTATTGGCCTTAATGAAAAACTGTTTTTT,CASSIGLNEKLFF
TRBV28,TRBJ2-7,TRBD2,.,TGTGCCACCCGGAGGGAGGGGTATAGCTCCTACGAGCAGTACTTC,CATRREGYSSYEQYF
TRBV6-5,TRBJ2-5,TRBD1,.,TGTGCCAATAGAGGGACAGAGGGTTGGACCCAGTACTTC,CANRGTEGWTQYF
TRBV28,TRBJ1-3,.,once,TGTGCCAGCAGGGGGAGGGCGAGCTCTGGAAACACCATATATTTT,CASRGRASSGNTIYF
TRBV3-1/TRBV3-2,TRBJ2-2,.,.,TGTGCCAGCAGCCAGAAGGGTCGGGGGGCCAACACCGGGGAGCTGTTTTTT,CASSQKGRGANTGELFF
TRBV6-5,TRBJ1-1,TRBD1,.,TGTGCCAGCAGGCTACAGGGGGCTAAAGCTTTCTTT,CASRLQGAKAFF
TRBV19,TRBJ2-7,TRBD1,.,TGTGCCAGCTTGGGACAGCACTACGAGCAGTACTTC,CASLGQHYEQYF
TRBV14,TRBJ2-5,.,.,TGTGCCAGCAGCAGGCAGGGTTGGGAGACCCAGTACTTC,CASSRQGWETQYF
TRBV5-4,TRBJ1-1,.,.,TGTGCCAGCAGCTTGGTTGGGGGACTGGAAGCTTTCTTT,CASSLVGGLEAFF
TRBV29-1,TRBJ2-2,.,.,TGCAGCGTCCAGGGCAGCGCGAACACCGGGGAGCTGTTTTTT,CSVQGSANTGELFF
TRBV19,TRBJ2-3,.,.,TGTGCCAGTAGTATTCTTTGGAGAGATACGCAGTATTTT,CASSILWRDTQYF
TRBV5-4,TRBJ2-6,.,once,TGTGCCAGCAGCCCCGGGACTTCTGGGGCCAACGTCCTGACTTTC,CASSPGTSGANVLTF
TRBV6-1,TRBJ2-7,.,.,TGTGCCAGCAGTGATTGGGGGCAGGTCTACGAGCAGTACTTC,CASSDWGQVYEQYF
TRBV14,TRBJ1-1,.,.,TGTGCCAGCAGCCCTTACCTTCCAGGGAACACTGAAGCTTTCTTT,CASSPYLPGNTEAFF
TRBV5-6,TRBJ1-2,.,.,TGTGCCAGAATAAGAGGAGACCGCGTTTATGGCTACACCTTC,CARIRGDRVYGYTF